The present entry profiles one T cell receptor (beta chain) with its context. The V and J ends lost 4 bases and 11 bases respectively, with 17 bases between them. CDR3 size: 13 residues. Germline lookup yields CDR1 SGHTA and CDR2 FQGTGA. The data were obtained in a study of cytomegalovirus exposure and HLA in healthy donors. The PCR used 60 Vbeta and 13 Jbeta primers. Assay used: immunoSEQ multiplex PCR; TCRdb lists only in-frame clones, some missing. This table holds 90,000 to 100,000 clones, approximately 76% found once. The origin of this receptor is a woman aged 55-70 years in good health and CMV-seropositive. The sample comprised PBMCs. This chain links TRBV7-3 with TRBJ1-2; D ambiguous. CDR3 nucleotide sequence: TGTGCCAGCAGCTCAACCGTCGGGGTGGGTTACACCTTC. Its translation: CASSSTVGVGYTF.